This entry concerns a single T cell receptor (beta chain). Its antigen target is currently unknown. It has no much larger one-base neighbor in the sample; base qualities were not kept. This entry comes from a study of control samples from healthy donors and cancer patients (dated by TCRdb to the early 2020s). Libraries were built with the immunoSEQ multiplex PCR assay. TCRdb provides this immuneACCESS table in a form limited to in-frame rearrangements. Some clones are lacking; in checked studies, under half of them reflect an unresolved V gene, and why the rest are absent is not known. Across this sample there are over 60,000 clones, with 65% to 90% seen only once. Approximately 5% of the sample rests with the top ten. The CDR3 goes from the cysteine to the phenylalanine over 16 residues. The sequence is cut down to CDR3 DNA, 48 bases in frame from base 1. CDR1 is given as LGHDT and CDR2 as YNNKEL, both from the germline V gene (reference sequence). The trim is 6 bases for V and 3 bases for J, with a gap of 18 bases between the germline ends.

This sequence was found in a man between 35 and 55 years old in good health. The sample consisted of blood. The chain employs TRBV3-1 (or the pseudogene TRBV3-2) and TRBJ1-5; tentative D gene TRBD1, with 6 bases matching. The bases are TGTGCCAGCAGTCCCTCCCTCGGACAGCCCAATCAGCCCCAGCATTTT. This sequence encodes CASSPSLGQPNQPQHF.